The rows below give T cell receptor beta chains drawn from one sample of a study of OX40 agonist ivuxolimab in advanced cancers. Some clones are missing from TCRdb's copy, which holds only in-frame ones; the method was immunoSEQ multiplex PCR. The sample shows about 98,000 clones, around 92% of them seen only once. The sample in question was CD4+ or CD8+ T cells sorted from blood, obtained in a trial of the OX40 agonist ivuxolimab. The source of these receptors is an adult with an advanced solid tumor such as melanoma, head and neck, liver or kidney cancer. Each CDR3 is given with its conserved first and last residue. A D gene is named only where the DNA matches it firmly. Clone size, where shown, is once, few, many, or a class for clones that have expanded.

D gene,V gene,clone size,J gene,CDR3 DNA,CDR3 protein
NA,TRBV6-6,NA,TRBJ2-3,TGTGCCAGCAGTTACTACCGAACAGATACGCAGTATTTT,CASSYYRTDTQYF
NA,TRBV6-1,NA,TRBJ1-5,TGTGCCAGCAGTGAAGCGCATGGGTATAGCAATCAGCCCCAGCATTTT,CASSEAHGYSNQPQHF
TRBD2,TRBV28,NA,TRBJ2-1,TGTGCCAGCAGTAGAGCGGGGGGAAAGTACAATGAGCAGTTCTTC,CASSRAGGKYNEQFF
TRBD2,TRBV11-3,NA,TRBJ2-1,TGTGCCAGCAGCCCTAGGGGACTAGCGGGACCGGACAATGAGCAGTTCTTC,CASSPRGLAGPDNEQFF
TRBD1,TRBV9,NA,TRBJ1-1,TGTGCCAGCAGCGTCTCAGACAGGGGGTATCAAGCTTTCTTT,CASSVSDRGYQAFF
NA,TRBV11-1,NA,TRBJ2-3,TGTGCCAGCAGCTTATTTTACTTGGGTGGTACGCAGTATTTT,CASSLFYLGGTQYF
NA,TRBV25-1,NA,TRBJ1-1,TGTGCCAGCAGAGTCCAGGGCTGGTCCACTGAAGCTTTCTTT,CASRVQGWSTEAFF
NA,TRBV2,NA,TRBJ2-1,TGTGCCAGCAGTGAAGACTCCTACAATGAGCAGTTCTTC,CASSEDSYNEQFF
TRBD2,TRBV27,NA,TRBJ2-3,TGTGCCAGCAAGGCGGGACTAGCGGGAGTAACAGATACGCAGTATTTT,CASKAGLAGVTDTQYF
NA,TRBV9,NA,TRBJ2-5,TGTGCCAGCAGCACTTCCCCGGGGGAGCAAGAGACCCAGTACTTC,CASSTSPGEQETQYF
NA,TRBV18,NA,TRBJ1-4,TGTGCCAGCTCACCGTCCGGGGAAAATGAAAAACTGTTTTTT,CASSPSGENEKLFF
TRBD2,TRBV4-1,NA,TRBJ2-1,TGCGCCAGCAGCACCCAACTAGCGGGAGGCGGGAATGAGCAGTTCTTC,CASSTQLAGGGNEQFF
NA,TRBV6-1,NA,TRBJ1-2,TGTGCCAGCAAACCGTCAGGGGCTCCTGGCTACACCTTC,CASKPSGAPGYTF
NA,TRBV28,NA,TRBJ2-1,TGTGCCACCACGAAACGGGAAACCTACAATGAGCAGTTCTTC,CATTKRETYNEQFF
NA,TRBV5-1,NA,TRBJ1-6,TGCGCCAGCAGCCCCGAGTCGGCGGGGGGACCCCTCCACTTT,CASSPESAGGPLHF
NA,TRBV9,once,TRBJ2-5,TGTGCCAGCAGCGTAGGGATGGGGTCGGAGACCCAGTACTTC,CASSVGMGSETQYF
NA,TRBV7-6,NA,TRBJ2-4,TGTGCCAGCAGCTCTAGATCGGGAAACATTCAGTACTTC,CASSSRSGNIQYF
TRBD2,TRBV10-3,NA,TRBJ2-1,TGTGCCATCAGACGCCAAGTAGCGGGGAATAACAATGAGCAGTTCTTC,CAIRRQVAGNNNEQFF
TRBD1,TRBV7-3,once,TRBJ2-3,TGTGCCAGCAGCTTAGATGGGACAGGTACAGATACGCAGTATTTT,CASSLDGTGTDTQYF
NA,TRBV28,NA,TRBJ2-7,TGTGCCAGCAGTTTAATTGGAGCTTTATACGAGCAGTACTTC,CASSLIGALYEQYF
NA,TRBV6-6,NA,TRBJ2-7,TGTGCCACGGGGTCGGCAGACTACGAGCAGTACTTC,CATGSADYEQYF
NA,TRBV28,once,TRBJ1-5,TGTGCCAGGATCGATTACGCCCAGCCCAATCAGCCCCAGCATTTT,CARIDYAQPNQPQHF
TRBD1,TRBV15,NA,TRBJ1-5,TGTGCCACCAGTCCTCGGGAGGGACAGCTAAATCAGCCCCAGCATTTT,CATSPREGQLNQPQHF
NA,TRBV6-1,NA,TRBJ2-3,TGTGCCAGCATAACCCTAGCGTTTAGTGTAGATACGCAGTATTTT,CASITLAFSVDTQYF
NA,TRBV7-9,NA,TRBJ2-1,TGTGCCAGCAGCTTAGAAGGGACTGGGGGGTGGAATGAGCAGTTCTTC,CASSLEGTGGWNEQFF
NA,TRBV7-3,once,TRBJ1-1,TGTGCCAGCAGCTTAAACAGGGTGGGGAACACTGAAGCTTTCTTT,CASSLNRVGNTEAFF
NA,TRBV30,NA,TRBJ1-2,TGTGCCTGGAGTGTGGAAAATCGCTATGGCTACACCTTC,CAWSVENRYGYTF
TRBD1,TRBV6-7,NA,TRBJ2-7,TGTGCCAGCATAGAGGACAGGGGGATCTCCTACGAGCAGTACTTC,CASIEDRGISYEQYF
NA,TRBV7-8,NA,TRBJ1-4,TGTGCCAGCAGCTTAGCCAGGGCAAATGAAAAACTGTTTTTT,CASSLARANEKLFF
NA,TRBV28,NA,TRBJ2-6,TGTGCCAGCAGTTTCCGGGGTTTTAGGGCCAACGTCCTGACTTTC,CASSFRGFRANVLTF
NA,TRBV6-5,NA,TRBJ1-1,TGTGCCAGCAGTCTTACGGGGCCGGGGGTCACTGAAGCTTTCTTT,CASSLTGPGVTEAFF
NA,TRBV11-3,NA,TRBJ2-1,TGTGCCAGCAGCGGCGGGGTTTACAATGAGCAGTTCTTC,CASSGGVYNEQFF
NA,TRBV2,NA,TRBJ1-5,TGTGCCAGCAGAGAGCGCATTAAGCAGCCCCAGCATTTT,CASRERIKQPQHF
TRBD2,TRBV7-2,NA,TRBJ2-1,TGTGCCAGCAGCCCCCGACTAGCGGGAGAACCCTACAATGAGCAGTTCTTC,CASSPRLAGEPYNEQFF
NA,TRBV15,NA,TRBJ1-6,TGTGCCACCAGCAGGCCGGGACGGACCAATTCACCCCTCCACTTT,CATSRPGRTNSPLHF
NA,TRBV19,NA,TRBJ2-3,TGTGCCAGTAGTACGGGCCCAGGCTTTAGCACAGATACGCAGTATTTT,CASSTGPGFSTDTQYF
NA,TRBV4-3,NA,TRBJ1-4,TGCGCCAGCAGCCAGGCTTATTTCGTCTTTGGGACTAATGAAAAACTGTTTTTT,CASSQAYFVFGTNEKLFF
NA,TRBV6-6,NA,TRBJ1-1,TGTGCCAGCAGTTACTCGATGACCGTTTTCTTT,CASSYSMTVFF
TRBD1,TRBV27,NA,TRBJ1-1,TGTGCCAGCAGTCCGCGGGACAGGGGTTTCACTGAAGCTTTCTTT,CASSPRDRGFTEAFF
NA,TRBV30,NA,TRBJ2-3,TGTGCCTGGAGTGAGGGGGGGAACACAGATACGCAGTATTTT,CAWSEGGNTDTQYF
NA,TRBV28,NA,TRBJ1-2,TGTGCCAGCAGTTTATCCACAGCTGACCGGCCTGGCTACACCTTC,CASSLSTADRPGYTF
TRBD1,TRBV5-1,NA,TRBJ1-2,TGCGCCAGCAGCTTAACAGGGGAAACCTCCTTTTTGTACACCTTC,CASSLTGETSFLYTF
NA,TRBV18,NA,TRBJ1-1,TGTGCCAGCTCAGAGTGGACAAGCACTGAAGCTTTCTTT,CASSEWTSTEAFF
NA,TRBV11-3,NA,TRBJ1-2,TGTGCCAGCAGCTTAGACGCAGGGGCTGGGTATGGCTACACCTTC,CASSLDAGAGYGYTF
NA,TRBV30,NA,TRBJ2-3,TGTGCCTGGAGTGTATACATTAGCACAGATACGCAGTATTTT,CAWSVYISTDTQYF
NA,TRBV5-1,few,TRBJ2-5,TGCGCCAGCCGGTTAGTTCAAGAGACCCAGTACTTC,CASRLVQETQYF
NA,TRBV30,NA,TRBJ2-5,TGTGCCTGGAATTGGGCAGGGGCAGAGACCCAGTACTTC,CAWNWAGAETQYF
NA,TRBV2,NA,TRBJ1-2,TGTGCCAGCAGATACACACAAAACTATGGCTACACCTTC,CASRYTQNYGYTF
TRBD1,TRBV6-9,NA,TRBJ1-5,TGTGCCAGCAGCATCACCGGGACAGGGGAAAGGCCCCAGCATTTT,CASSITGTGERPQHF
NA,TRBV7-2,NA,TRBJ1-5,TGTGCCAGCAGCTTAGGGGGGTTCGGCAATCAGCCCCAGCATTTT,CASSLGGFGNQPQHF
TRBD2,TRBV11-3,NA,TRBJ2-1,TGTGCCAGCTCCGGATACAGTGTAGCGGGAGGGCCCTACAATGAGCAGTTCTTC,CASSGYSVAGGPYNEQFF
NA,TRBV5-1,NA,TRBJ2-5,TGCGCCAGCAGTTACCCTCAAGAGACCCAGTACTTC,CASSYPQETQYF
NA,TRBV15,NA,TRBJ2-1,TGTGCCACCAGCAGAGATTTGAGGCAGTTCTTC,CATSRDLRQFF
TRBD1,TRBV11-2,NA,TRBJ2-7,TGTGCCAGCAGCATCCCCACAGGGGTCCCCTACGAGCAGTACTTC,CASSIPTGVPYEQYF
NA,TRBV6-5,NA,TRBJ2-1,TGTGCCAGCAGCTGGGACTCCAATGAGCAGTTCTTC,CASSWDSNEQFF
NA,TRBV10-2,NA,TRBJ1-3,TGCGCCAGCAGTGATCAGCAGGGGTTTAGGGGAAACACCATATATTTT,CASSDQQGFRGNTIYF
NA,TRBV11-1,NA,TRBJ2-1,TGTGCCAGCAGCTTACGGAGCGGACCTTACAATGAGCAGTTCTTC,CASSLRSGPYNEQFF